These T cell receptor beta chains were read from a single sample in a study of cytomegalovirus exposure and HLA in healthy donors. Repertoires were generated with immunoSEQ multiplex PCR, while TCRdb's copy carries only in-frame clones and drops some. The table lists approximately 170,000 clones, roughly 79% of them singletons. Sequencing was performed on PBMCs. These receptors were taken from a man in his forties in good health and CMV-seronegative. Both conserved end residues are part of each CDR3. D genes are given only for firm matches. For some rows the clone size is stated as once, few or many, or as a class when expanded; others skip it.

d_call: TRBD1
clone_size: -
cdr3_length: 13
v_call: TRBV10-3
j_call: TRBJ2-1
cdr3_aa: CATRDSSYNEQFF
cdr3_nt: TGTGCCACCCGGGACAGCTCCTACAATGAGCAGTTCTTC

d_call: -
clone_size: -
cdr3_length: 13
v_call: TRBV6-1
j_call: TRBJ1-2
cdr3_aa: CASSDGGGYGYTF
cdr3_nt: TGTGCCAGCAGTGACGGTGGTGGCTATGGCTACACCTTC

d_call: TRBD1
clone_size: -
cdr3_length: 15
v_call: TRBV5-6
j_call: TRBJ1-5
cdr3_aa: CASSSSDRGVQPQHF
cdr3_nt: TGTGCCAGCAGCTCGAGTGACAGGGGGGTTCAGCCCCAGCATTTT

d_call: TRBD2
clone_size: -
cdr3_length: 18
v_call: TRBV7-6
j_call: TRBJ2-3
cdr3_aa: CASSLRTSGRTESDTQYF
cdr3_nt: TGTGCCAGCAGCCTTCGGACTAGCGGGAGGACTGAATCAGATACGCAGTATTTT

d_call: TRBD2
clone_size: -
cdr3_length: 14
v_call: TRBV2
j_call: TRBJ2-1
cdr3_aa: CASRYRDYLNEQFF
cdr3_nt: TGTGCCAGCAGGTACCGGGACTATCTTAATGAGCAGTTCTTC

d_call: TRBD1
clone_size: -
cdr3_length: 16
v_call: TRBV7-9
j_call: TRBJ1-1
cdr3_aa: CASSLPRTGFDTEAFF
cdr3_nt: TGTGCCAGCAGCTTACCACGGACAGGGTTCGACACTGAAGCTTTCTTT

d_call: -
clone_size: few
cdr3_length: 14
v_call: TRBV27
j_call: TRBJ2-1
cdr3_aa: CASSSRGSYNEQFF
cdr3_nt: TGTGCCAGCAGTTCCCGGGGCTCCTACAATGAGCAGTTCTTC

d_call: TRBD2
clone_size: -
cdr3_length: 14
v_call: TRBV2
j_call: TRBJ2-3
cdr3_aa: CASSMAGVADTQYF
cdr3_nt: TGTGCCAGCAGTATGGCGGGAGTAGCAGATACGCAGTATTTT

d_call: -
clone_size: few
cdr3_length: 14
v_call: TRBV7-3
j_call: TRBJ2-7
cdr3_aa: CASSLRGTYDEQYF
cdr3_nt: TGTGCCAGCAGCTTACGCGGAACCTACGATGAGCAGTACTTC

d_call: -
clone_size: -
cdr3_length: 12
v_call: TRBV6-5
j_call: TRBJ2-2
cdr3_aa: CASSPYTGELFF
cdr3_nt: TGTGCCAGCAGTCCTTACACCGGGGAGCTGTTTTTT

d_call: TRBD2
clone_size: -
cdr3_length: 16
v_call: TRBV7-2
j_call: TRBJ2-5
cdr3_aa: CASSLAGGREGETQYF
cdr3_nt: TGTGCCAGCAGCTTAGCCGGCGGCAGGGAGGGAGAGACCCAGTACTTC

d_call: -
clone_size: few
cdr3_length: 14
v_call: TRBV5-1
j_call: TRBJ2-5
cdr3_aa: CASSLAQAQETQYF
cdr3_nt: TGCGCCAGCAGCTTGGCACAGGCACAAGAGACCCAGTACTTC

d_call: -
clone_size: -
cdr3_length: 15
v_call: TRBV7-9
j_call: TRBJ1-4
cdr3_aa: CASSLALPSNEKLFF
cdr3_nt: TGTGCCAGCAGCTTAGCGCTGCCCAGTAATGAAAAACTGTTTTTT

d_call: -
clone_size: -
cdr3_length: 16
v_call: TRBV6-1
j_call: TRBJ2-2
cdr3_aa: CASSARGALNTGELFF
cdr3_nt: TGTGCCAGCAGTGCTCGGGGGGCCCTGAACACCGGGGAGCTGTTTTTT

d_call: TRBD1
clone_size: -
cdr3_length: 14
v_call: TRBV7-3
j_call: TRBJ2-5
cdr3_aa: CASSLSGQSETQYF
cdr3_nt: TGTGCCAGCAGCTTATCGGGACAGTCTGAGACCCAGTACTTC

d_call: TRBD1
clone_size: -
cdr3_length: 17
v_call: TRBV11-2
j_call: TRBJ1-1
cdr3_aa: CASSFGDRGQYGTEAFF
cdr3_nt: TGTGCCAGCAGCTTTGGGGACAGGGGGCAGTATGGGACTGAAGCTTTCTTT

d_call: -
clone_size: -
cdr3_length: 13
v_call: TRBV6-6
j_call: TRBJ2-4
cdr3_aa: CASRFETANIQYF
cdr3_nt: TGTGCCAGCAGATTTGAGACAGCAAACATTCAGTACTTC

d_call: TRBD1
clone_size: -
cdr3_length: 15
v_call: TRBV7-3
j_call: TRBJ2-7
cdr3_aa: CASSRGTGEGYEQYF
cdr3_nt: TGTGCCAGCAGCCGTGGGACAGGGGAGGGCTACGAGCAGTACTTC

d_call: -
clone_size: -
cdr3_length: 14
v_call: TRBV7-2
j_call: TRBJ2-5
cdr3_aa: CASSFGGPQETQYF
cdr3_nt: TGTGCCAGCAGCTTTGGCGGGCCCCAAGAGACCCAGTACTTC

d_call: TRBD2
clone_size: few
cdr3_length: 15
v_call: TRBV6-4
j_call: TRBJ2-1
cdr3_aa: CASSGTSGSYNEQFF
cdr3_nt: TGTGCCAGCAGTGGGACTAGCGGGAGCTACAATGAGCAGTTCTTC

d_call: TRBD1
clone_size: few
cdr3_length: 12
v_call: TRBV29-1
j_call: TRBJ1-4
cdr3_aa: CSATGANEKLFF
cdr3_nt: TGCAGCGCGACAGGGGCTAATGAAAAACTGTTTTTT

d_call: -
clone_size: -
cdr3_length: 12
v_call: TRBV5-4
j_call: TRBJ1-2
cdr3_aa: CASSLRRGGYTF
cdr3_nt: TGTGCCAGCAGCTTAAGGAGGGGAGGCTACACCTTC

d_call: TRBD1
clone_size: -
cdr3_length: 16
v_call: TRBV6-6
j_call: TRBJ1-5
cdr3_aa: CASSPNDRGRSQPQHF
cdr3_nt: TGTGCCAGCAGTCCAAACGACAGGGGGAGAAGTCAGCCCCAGCATTTT

d_call: TRBD1
clone_size: once
cdr3_length: 16
v_call: TRBV28
j_call: TRBJ1-5
cdr3_aa: CASSPPGQGAFQPQHF
cdr3_nt: TGTGCCAGCAGTCCACCGGGACAGGGGGCATTTCAGCCCCAGCATTTT

d_call: -
clone_size: -
cdr3_length: 12
v_call: TRBV19
j_call: TRBJ2-3
cdr3_aa: CANSEYTDTQYF
cdr3_nt: TGTGCCAATAGTGAGTACACAGATACGCAGTATTTT